This is a list of T cell receptor beta chains from one sample in a study of OX40 agonist ivuxolimab in advanced cancers. Produced via immunoSEQ multiplex PCR; TCRdb's table is partial and in-frame only. The sample contains about 80,000 clones, approximately 84% of which appear only once. This specimen was CD4+ or CD8+ T cells sorted from blood, taken in a trial of the OX40 agonist ivuxolimab. The source of these receptors is an adult with an advanced solid tumor such as melanoma, head and neck, liver or kidney cancer. CDR3s include the opening cysteine and the closing phenylalanine or tryptophan. The order of the fields is J gene, V gene, CDR3 protein.

TRBJ2-3	TRBV7-6	CASSLAGGMLDTQYF
TRBJ1-1	TRBV21-1	CASSKDGAGLEAFF
TRBJ2-1	TRBV11-3	CASSSHPLTEGVEQFF
TRBJ2-6	TRBV19	CASSIIGSGANVLTF
TRBJ1-2	TRBV6-1	CASTPKQGRGYTF
TRBJ2-3	TRBV11-2	CASSQTSGGWTDTQYF
TRBJ1-1	TRBV11-2	CASHGQGASEAFF
TRBJ1-6	TRBV6-5	CASSSGTSNTLHF
TRBJ2-5	TRBV19	CASSLRQTQETQYF
TRBJ1-6	TRBV6-5	CASSGTGNNSPLHF
TRBJ1-5	TRBV30	CAWSVRWTQGYQPQHF
TRBJ1-5	TRBV18	CASSPPGQPQHF
NA	TRBV7-2	CANSLSRLDEQYF
TRBJ2-5	TRBV15	CATSRDMVGGETQYF
TRBJ2-7	TRBV19	CASSIEGSSYEQYF
TRBJ2-7	TRBV7-2	CASSLWIGEQYF
TRBJ1-1	TRBV11-1	CASSSGTGMNTEAFF
TRBJ1-6	TRBV11-2	CASSLEGWWDRGSRNSPLHF
TRBJ1-1	TRBV10-3	CAISVGGGMNTEAFF
TRBJ2-1	TRBV6-5	CASSYSDRGPYNEQFF
TRBJ2-1	TRBV2	CASNRVYTRMSYNEQFF
TRBJ1-1	TRBV6-5	CASSYWSGNTEAFF
TRBJ2-7	TRBV2	CASFRDSDSYEQYF
TRBJ2-3	TRBV5-8	CASSLGAYTQYF
TRBJ2-7	TRBV28	CASSLLLGEYEQYF
TRBJ2-6	TRBV6-1	CASSSTGRLANVLTF
TRBJ2-1	TRBV10-3	CAISDPGQGPDNEQFF
TRBJ2-7	TRBV13	CASSAALAGGGYEQYF
TRBJ2-2	TRBV7-2	CASSLGGGRIGELFF
TRBJ2-1	TRBV4-3	CASSQERGSNEQFF
TRBJ1-2	TRBV14	CASSQPTTGGGGYTF
TRBJ1-5	TRBV7-8	CASSLRRGGGNQPQHF
TRBJ2-7	TRBV6-5	CASKRGAYYEQYF
TRBJ2-1	TRBV2	CASSLGGEGNEQFF
TRBJ2-2	TRBV5-1	CASSGGQGTYTGELFF
TRBJ2-7	TRBV19	CASSTSGDSPYEQYF
TRBJ2-7	TRBV2	CASSAHDLDRGRYEQYF
TRBJ2-2	TRBV19	CASRRLAGERYDGELFF
TRBJ2-5	TRBV12-2	CASRLAGEQETQYF
TRBJ2-7	TRBV5-1	CASSSQGGGYEQYF
TRBJ2-5	TRBV7-8	CASSRVKETQYF
TRBJ1-4	TRBV7-2	CASSPRFFEKLFF
TRBJ2-5	TRBV28	CASPPPTGPIQYF
TRBJ1-1	TRBV27	CASSLGSGVDGLAFF
TRBJ2-7	TRBV27	CASSHNHEQYF
TRBJ1-4	TRBV6-5	CASSYSWRGLNEKLFF
TRBJ1-2	TRBV10-2	CASSERATRGGYTF
TRBJ2-3	TRBV21-1	CASPFGQYF
TRBJ2-2	TRBV7-8	CASKQAPNTGELFF
TRBJ2-3	TRBV5-4	CASSSRVRGGADTQYF
TRBJ2-3	TRBV7-2	CASSLVHDPSTDTQYF
TRBJ2-2	TRBV27	CASSLNGPNTGELFF
TRBJ2-7	TRBV5-1	CASSSYGGGSSYEQYF